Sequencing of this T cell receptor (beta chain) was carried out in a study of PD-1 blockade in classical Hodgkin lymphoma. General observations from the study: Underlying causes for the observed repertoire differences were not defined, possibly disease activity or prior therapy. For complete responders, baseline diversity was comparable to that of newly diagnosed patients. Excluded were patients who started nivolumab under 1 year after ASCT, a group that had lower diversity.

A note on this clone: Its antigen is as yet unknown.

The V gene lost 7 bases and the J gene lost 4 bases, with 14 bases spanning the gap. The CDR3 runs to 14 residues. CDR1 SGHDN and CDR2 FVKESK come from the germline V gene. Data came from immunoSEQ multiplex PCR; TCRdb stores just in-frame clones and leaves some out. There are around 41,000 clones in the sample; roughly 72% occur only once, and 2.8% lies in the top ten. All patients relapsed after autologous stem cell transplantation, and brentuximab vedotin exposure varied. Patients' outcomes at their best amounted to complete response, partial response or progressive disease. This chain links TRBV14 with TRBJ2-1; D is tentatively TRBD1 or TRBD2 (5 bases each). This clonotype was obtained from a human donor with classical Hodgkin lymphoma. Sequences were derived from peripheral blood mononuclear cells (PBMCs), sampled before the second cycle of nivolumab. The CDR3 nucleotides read TGTGCCAGCATGGGGGACCCTTGGTACAATGAGCAGTTCTTC. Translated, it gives CASMGDPWYNEQFF.